This T cell receptor beta chain emerged from a study of blood T cell repertoires in COVID-19. Study at large: The origin of the acute and convalescent COVID-19 samples was the United States, Italy and Spain. PBMCs, B-cell-depleted T cells, or T cells provided the cDNA or gDNA that made up the material.

This clone was observed once. Original processing methods: The authors estimated nucleated cell counts from reference gene primer amplification. Using immunoSEQ multiplex PCR, the repertoire was profiled, and TCRdb retains in-frame clones only, with some absent. The V and J calls and clone size come from that table; D and trimming were worked out from the DNA. Of fewer than 650,000 clones listed, roughly 89% are singletons. J gave up 1 base and V 6 bases, and 6 bases lay outside the gene matches. There are 15 residues in the CDR3. Germline V gene lookup returns CDR1 MDHEN and CDR2 SYDVKM. The sequenced material came from peripheral blood. V gene TRBV28 combines with J gene TRBJ1-1; 9 nucleotides match TRBD1. The TCR was taken from a woman aged 45-60 years with COVID-19, enrolled during active disease. This CDR3 reads CASRPHRGRNTEAFF. CDR3 nucleotides: TGTGCCAGCAGACCCCACAGGGGGCGGAACACTGAAGCTTTCTTT.